A selection of T cell receptor beta chains follows, all from one sample in a study of cytomegalovirus exposure and HLA in healthy donors. Sequencing used immunoSEQ multiplex PCR; TCRdb keeps in-frame clones, though not all of them. In the table there are around 140,000 clones, about 79% of which are singletons. Source material: PBMCs. The receptors were gathered from a female donor in good health and CMV-seropositive. CDR3s include the opening cysteine and the closing phenylalanine or tryptophan. Each record gives: clone size, D gene, J gene, CDR3 length, V gene, CDR3 DNA, CDR3 protein. D genes are given only for firm matches. Some rows mark clone size as missing; the rest say once, few, many or name a class of expanded clone.

.	.	TRBJ2-7	13	TRBV4-1	TGCGCCAGCAGCACGACAGAGTCCTACGAGCAGTACTTC	CASSTTESYEQYF
few	TRBD2	TRBJ2-1	18	TRBV5-1	TGCGCCAGCAGCCGACTAAGTGGCGGGAGGGATCGCTACAATGAGCAGTTCTTC	CASSRLSGGRDRYNEQFF
.	.	TRBJ2-7	16	TRBV2	TGTGCCAGCAGTGAAGAGGGTTTAAGGGACACCTACGAGCAGTACTTC	CASSEEGLRDTYEQYF
once	TRBD1	TRBJ1-1	16	TRBV19	TGTGCCAGTAGTATCCCCGGACAGGCGAAAAACACTGAAGCTTTCTTT	CASSIPGQAKNTEAFF
.	.	TRBJ1-4	17	TRBV6-1	TGTGCCAGCAGTGAAGCGCCACGGGAGGCCCTCTCTGAAAAACTGTTTTTT	CASSEAPREALSEKLFF
.	.	TRBJ2-7	15	TRBV4-2	TGTGCCAGCAGCTACCCAAAGGACGGGGACTACGAGCAGTACTTC	CASSYPKDGDYEQYF
once	TRBD2	TRBJ2-3	15	TRBV18	TGTGCCAGCTCCTTAGTGCGGGAGATCGGAGATACGCAGTATTTT	CASSLVREIGDTQYF
few	TRBD1	TRBJ1-2	14	TRBV27	TGTGCCAGCAGTCCAGGGGGGACTAACTATGGCTACACCTTC	CASSPGGTNYGYTF
.	.	TRBJ1-2	15	TRBV6-6	TGTGCCAGCAGTTACGGTCCAGGGTCTAACTATGGCTACACCTTC	CASSYGPGSNYGYTF
.	.	TRBJ1-2	11	TRBV7-9	TGTGCCAGCAGCCGCGCCTATGGCTACACCTTC	CASSRAYGYTF
.	TRBD1	TRBJ1-2	15	TRBV4-1	TGCGCCAGCAGCCATAAAAAGGGGGCAGGGCTTGGCTACACCTTC	CASSHKKGAGLGYTF
.	TRBD2	TRBJ2-4	15	TRBV2	TGTGCCAGCAGTGAAGGGGGCGGGAGGAGGGACATTCAGTACTTC	CASSEGGGRRDIQYF
.	.	TRBJ1-1	15	TRBV18	TGTGCCAGCTCACCAACCACCGGACAGTACACTGAAGCTTTCTTT	CASSPTTGQYTEAFF
.	.	TRBJ1-3	16	TRBV28	TGTGCCAGCACCTCCGGGCGGGCCTTCTCTGGAAACACCATATATTTT	CASTSGRAFSGNTIYF
few	.	TRBJ1-1	16	TRBV19	TGTGCCAGTAGTGCGCCGACGGACTGGAGGAACACTGAAGCTTTCTTT	CASSAPTDWRNTEAFF
once	.	TRBJ2-7	15	TRBV21-1	TGTGCCAGCAGCAAAGGTGGGGGCTTCCCTTACGAGCAGTACTTC	CASSKGGGFPYEQYF
.	TRBD1	TRBJ1-1	13	TRBV15	TGTGCCACCAGCAGAACAGGGGGGGCTGAAGCTTTCTTT	CATSRTGGAEAFF
.	.	TRBJ2-3	14	TRBV30	TGTGCCTGGAGTTGGGGGGTTAGCACAGATACGCAGTATTTT	CAWSWGVSTDTQYF
.	TRBD1	TRBJ1-2	14	TRBV18	TGTGCCAGCTCTTACGACAGGGGGCAGGATGGCTACACCTTC	CASSYDRGQDGYTF
.	TRBD2	TRBJ2-3	15	TRBV6-1	TGTGCCAGCAGTGAAGTCCCTAGCGGTACAGATACGCAGTATTTT	CASSEVPSGTDTQYF
.	.	TRBJ1-5	12	TRBV5-8	TGTGCCAGGGGGCAGTCCGATCAGCCCCAGCATTTT	CARGQSDQPQHF
.	.	TRBJ2-3	14	TRBV12-5	TGTGCTAGTGGGTCGGGACTCAGCACAGATACGCAGTATTTT	CASGSGLSTDTQYF
.	TRBD2	TRBJ2-5	16	TRBV7-9	TGTTCCAGCAGCTTCTACCTAGCGGGGGCCCAAGAGACCCAGTACTTC	CSSSFYLAGAQETQYF
.	TRBD1	TRBJ2-1	19	TRBV10-1	TGCGCCAGCAGTGAGTCGAGGGACAGGGGGCAGACCGTATACCATGAGCAGTTCTTC	CASSESRDRGQTVYHEQFF
.	TRBD2	TRBJ2-5	16	TRBV7-9	TGTGCCAGCAGCTTAGGGCTAGCGGGAGCCTTAGAGACCCAGTACTTC	CASSLGLAGALETQYF
few	TRBD2	TRBJ2-1	15	TRBV7-9	TGTGCCAGCAGCGAGACTAGCGGGGGCATCAATGAGCAGTTCTTC	CASSETSGGINEQFF
few	TRBD1	TRBJ1-4	15	TRBV5-4	TGTGCCAGCAGCCCATCTGGGACAGGAAATGAAAAACTGTTTTTT	CASSPSGTGNEKLFF
.	.	TRBJ1-2	15	TRBV15	TGTGCCACCAGCAGAGATCAGGCAGGGATCTATGGCTACACCTTC	CATSRDQAGIYGYTF
.	TRBD1	TRBJ2-7	15	TRBV7-9	TGTGCCAGCAGCTCCCGACAGGGGCAAGGTGGAGAGCAGTACTTC	CASSSRQGQGGEQYF
.	.	TRBJ1-4	14	TRBV14	TGTGCCAGCAGCCCCACAGGGTTTGGCGAAAAACTGTTTTTT	CASSPTGFGEKLFF
.	.	TRBJ2-3	14	TRBV27	TGTGCCACCAGGAACAGGCCGATCACAGATACGCAGTATTTT	CATRNRPITDTQYF